This T cell receptor beta chain comes out of a study of T cell changes during pregnancy in multiple sclerosis. This CDR3 is 16 amino acids long. Per the germline V gene, CDR1 is SGHRS and CDR2 is YFSETQ. V was pared by 0 bases and J by 0 bases, with 7 bases between. TCRdb's table, derived via immunoSEQ multiplex PCR, lists solely in-frame clones and lacks some. Here the sample spans tens of thousands of clones, about 90% being singletons. The specimen was peripheral blood, collected after pregnancy. V is TRBV5-1 and J is TRBJ2-6; D may be TRBD2 (5 bases). This receptor was identified in a female donor with multiple sclerosis, enrolled in a pregnancy study. CDR3 amino acids: CASSLAGISGANVLTF. The CDR3 region has the DNA TGCGCCAGCAGCTTGGCCGGGATCTCTGGGGCCAACGTCCTGACTTTC.